This TCR beta chain is drawn from a study of post-analysis software for immune sequencing data. This clonotype has a handful of counts. Its antigen is undetermined. Unique molecular identifiers were built into the TCR beta cDNA libraries. In TCRdb, the PCR reads were re-called with MiXCR into one record per CDR3 protein. The table lists more than 450,000 distinct CDR3 sequences, around 40% of them singletons. Germline values: CDR1 SQVTM, CDR2 ANQGSEA. The CDR3 sequence is 11 residues long. Trimming pared 7 bases from V and 2 bases from J, leaving 8 bases between. Study-level results: Among four or five TRBV segments more frequent in patients than controls were TRBV5-6, TRBV5-1 and TRBV20-1. In multiple sclerosis, normalized Chao1 diversity was significantly below that of controls. The F measure placed samples prepared in the same batch into strongly shared clusters.

The TCR originated in a girl between 10 and 17 years old with multiple sclerosis. This sequence joins TRBV29-1 and TRBJ1-1; no clear D gene. Sequencing was carried out using blood. The CDR3 region is CSGGLNTEAFF. Here the CDR3 DNA reads TGCAGCGGGGGTCTAAACACTGAAGCTTTCTTT. The full variable domain, rest sourced from reference TRBV29-1 and TRBJ1-1, is SAVISQKPSRDICQRGTSLTIQCQVDSQVTMMFWYRQQPGQSLTLIATANQGSEATYESGFVIDKFPISRPNLTFSTLTVSNMSPEDSSIYLCSGGLNTEAFFGQGTRLTVV.